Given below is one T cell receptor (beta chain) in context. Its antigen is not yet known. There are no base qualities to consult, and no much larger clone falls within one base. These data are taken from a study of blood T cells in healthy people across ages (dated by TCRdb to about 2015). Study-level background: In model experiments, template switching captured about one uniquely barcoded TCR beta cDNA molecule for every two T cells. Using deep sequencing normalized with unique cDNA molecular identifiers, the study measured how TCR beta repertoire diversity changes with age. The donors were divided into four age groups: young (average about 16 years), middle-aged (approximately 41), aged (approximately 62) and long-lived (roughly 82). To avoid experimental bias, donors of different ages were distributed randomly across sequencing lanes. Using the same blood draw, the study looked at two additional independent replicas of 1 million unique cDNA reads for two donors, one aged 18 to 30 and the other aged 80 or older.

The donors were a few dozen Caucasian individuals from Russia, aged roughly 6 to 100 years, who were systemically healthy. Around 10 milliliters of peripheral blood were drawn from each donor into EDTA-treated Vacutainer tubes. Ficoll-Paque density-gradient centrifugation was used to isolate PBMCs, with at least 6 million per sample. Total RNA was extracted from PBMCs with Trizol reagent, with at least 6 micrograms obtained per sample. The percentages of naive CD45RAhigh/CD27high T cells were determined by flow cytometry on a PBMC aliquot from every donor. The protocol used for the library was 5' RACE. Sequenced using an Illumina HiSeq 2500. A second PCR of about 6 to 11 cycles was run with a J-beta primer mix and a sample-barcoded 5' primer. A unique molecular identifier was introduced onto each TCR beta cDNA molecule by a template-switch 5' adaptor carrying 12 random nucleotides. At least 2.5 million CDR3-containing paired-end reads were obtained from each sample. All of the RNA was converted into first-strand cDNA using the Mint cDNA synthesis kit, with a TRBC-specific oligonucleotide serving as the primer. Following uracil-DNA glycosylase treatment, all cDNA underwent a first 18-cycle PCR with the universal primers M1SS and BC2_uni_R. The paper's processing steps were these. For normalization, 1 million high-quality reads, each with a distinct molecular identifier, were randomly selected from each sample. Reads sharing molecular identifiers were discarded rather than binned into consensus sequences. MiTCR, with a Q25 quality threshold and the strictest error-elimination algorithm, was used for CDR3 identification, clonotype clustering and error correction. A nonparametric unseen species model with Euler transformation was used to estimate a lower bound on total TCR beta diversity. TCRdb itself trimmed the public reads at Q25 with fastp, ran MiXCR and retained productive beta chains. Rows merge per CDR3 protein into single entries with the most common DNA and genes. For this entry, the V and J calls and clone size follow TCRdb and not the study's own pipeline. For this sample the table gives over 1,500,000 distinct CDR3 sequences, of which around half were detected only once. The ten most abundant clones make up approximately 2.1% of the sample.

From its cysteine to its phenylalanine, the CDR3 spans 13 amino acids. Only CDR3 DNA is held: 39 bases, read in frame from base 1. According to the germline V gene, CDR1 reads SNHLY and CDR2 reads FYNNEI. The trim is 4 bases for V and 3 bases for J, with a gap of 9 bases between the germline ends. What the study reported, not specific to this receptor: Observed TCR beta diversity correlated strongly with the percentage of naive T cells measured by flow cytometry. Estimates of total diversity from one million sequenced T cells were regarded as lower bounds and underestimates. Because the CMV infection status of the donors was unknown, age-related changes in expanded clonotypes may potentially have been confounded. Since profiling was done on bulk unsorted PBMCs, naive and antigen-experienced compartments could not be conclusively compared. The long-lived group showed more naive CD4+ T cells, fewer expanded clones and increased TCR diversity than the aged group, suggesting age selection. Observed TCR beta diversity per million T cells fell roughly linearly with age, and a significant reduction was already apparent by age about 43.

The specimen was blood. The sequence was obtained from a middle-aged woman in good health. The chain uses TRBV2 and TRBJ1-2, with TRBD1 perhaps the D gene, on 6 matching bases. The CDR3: CASSGGTYYGYTF. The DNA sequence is TGTGCCAGCAGTGGCGGGACATACTATGGCTACACCTTC.